This note documents a single T cell receptor (beta chain) sequence. The data originate from a study of cytomegalovirus exposure and HLA in healthy donors. The CDR3 has 16 residues. Germline values: CDR1 MNHEY, CDR2 SMNVEV (reference sequence). Trimming took 5 bases from V and 5 from J; bases not matched to a gene: 14. PCR used 60 Vbeta primers and 13 Jbeta primers. The data were produced by immunoSEQ multiplex PCR, yet TCRdb's version contains in-frame clones alone and is incomplete. This table has approximately 80,000 clones, just under 80% appearing once. Sequenced: PBMCs. This receptor was taken from a male donor in good health and CMV-seropositive. The chain is built from TRBV27 and TRBJ2-7, with 8 bases fitting TRBD1. The CDR3 is CASSEYRGKGINEQYF. The CDR3 coding sequence is TGTGCCAGCAGTGAGTACAGGGGGAAGGGTATCAACGAGCAGTACTTC.